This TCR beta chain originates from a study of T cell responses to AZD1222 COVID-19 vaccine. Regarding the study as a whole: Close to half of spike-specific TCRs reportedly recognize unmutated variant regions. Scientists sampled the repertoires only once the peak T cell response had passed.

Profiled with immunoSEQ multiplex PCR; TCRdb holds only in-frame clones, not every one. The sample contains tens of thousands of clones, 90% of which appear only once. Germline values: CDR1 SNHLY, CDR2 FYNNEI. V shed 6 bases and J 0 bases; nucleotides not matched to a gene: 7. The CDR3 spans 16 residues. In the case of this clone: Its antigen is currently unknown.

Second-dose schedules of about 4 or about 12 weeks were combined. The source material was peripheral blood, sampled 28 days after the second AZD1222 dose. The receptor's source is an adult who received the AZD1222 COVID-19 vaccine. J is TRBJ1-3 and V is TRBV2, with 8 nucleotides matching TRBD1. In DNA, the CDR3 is TGTGCCAGCAGCATGGACAGGGCTTACTCTGGAAACACCATATATTTT. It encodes CASSMDRAYSGNTIYF.